This entry lists 8 T cell receptor beta chains sequenced from one sample in a study of shared T cell receptors in the human thymus. Produced via immunoSEQ multiplex PCR; TCRdb's table is partial and in-frame only. Here the sample spans roughly 660,000 clones, 88% being singletons. The same sample was also used in a study of human thymus T cells.

Sequenced material: thymocytes. These receptors were collected from a boy less than two years old with a congenital heart defect.

V gene TRBV18 combines with J gene TRBJ2-1; TRBD2 agrees at 7 bases. Germline assignment: CDR1 KGHSH and CDR2 LQKENI. This CDR3 is built from 16 residues. With 0 bases clipped from V and 2 bases from J, the junction kept 4 bases outside the gene matches. DNA of the CDR3: TGTGCCAGCTCACCACCGGGGAGGGGTACCTACAATGAGCAGTTCTTC. Residues: CASSPPGRGTYNEQFF. The full variable domain, rest sourced from reference TRBV18 and TRBJ2-1, is NAGVMQNPRHLVRRRGQEARLRCSPMKGHSHVYWYRQLPEEGLKFMVYLQKENIIDESGMPKERFSAEFPKEGPSILRIQQVVRGDSAAYFCASSPPGRGTYNEQFFGPGTRLTVL.

This clone has a handful of counts. The chain is built from TRBV28 and TRBJ2-1; D gene ambiguous. The V end lost 6 bases, the J end lost 8 bases, and 14 bases lay between the germline ends. The germline CDR1 and CDR2 sequences are MDHEN and SYDVKM. CDR3 length: 13 residues. CDR3 in amino acids: CASRYNHNYEQFF. As DNA, the CDR3 is TGTGCCAGCAGATATAACCACAATTATGAGCAGTTCTTC.

The CDR3 loop is CASSLAAWGQGSTDTQYF. As DNA, the CDR3 is TGTGCCAGCAGTTTAGCGGCTTGGGGACAGGGAAGCACAGATACGCAGTATTTT. The chain employs TRBV28 and TRBJ2-3; 9 bases match TRBD1. This CDR3 spans 18 amino acids. V was clipped by 2 bases and J by 0 bases; unmatched bases: 9. Germline lookup yields CDR1 MDHEN and CDR2 SYDVKM. Looking up the rest from reference TRBV28 and TRBJ2-3 gives the full variable domain: DVKVTQSSRYLVKRTGEKVFLECVQDMDHENMFWYRQDPGLGLRLIYFSYDVKMKEKGDIPEGYSVSREKKERFSLILESASTNQTSMYLCASSLAAWGQGSTDTQYFGPGTRLTVL.

The genes are TRBV28 and TRBJ2-7; TRBD1 might be the D (6 bases). Germline V gene sequence: CDR1 MDHEN, CDR2 SYDVKM. The ends were cut back, 3 bases at V and 3 bases at J, with 21 bases in the middle. This CDR3 is built from 17 residues. The CDR3 loop is CASSFTPRQVGYYEQYF. For the CDR3, the DNA is TGTGCCAGCAGTTTTACCCCCCGACAGGTCGGCTACTACGAGCAGTACTTC.

The chain employs TRBV28 and TRBJ1-5; TRBD1 agrees at 7 bases. Per the germline V gene, CDR1 is MDHEN and CDR2 is SYDVKM. This CDR3 spans 15 amino acids. Trimming removed 6 bases from V and 6 bases from J; junction bases left unmatched: 11. Here the CDR3 DNA reads TGTGCCAGCAGCCTGAAGGGGGCTCCGGGTCAGCCCCAGCATTTT. It specifies CASSLKGAPGQPQHF.

The chain recombines TRBV29-1 with TRBJ2-1; 10 nucleotides line up with TRBD2. Per germline, CDR1 SQVTM and CDR2 ANQGSEA. CDR3 length: 14 residues. With 7 bases clipped from V and 3 bases from J, the junction kept 6 bases outside the gene matches. In DNA form, the CDR3 reads TGCAGCGGCGGACTAGCGGAGATCTACAATGAGCAGTTCTTC. It translates to CSGGLAEIYNEQFF.

Only a few counts were recorded for this clone. The rearrangement joins TRBV19 to TRBJ1-1; D may be TRBD1 (5 bases). This CDR3 has 18 residues. Trimming cost V 3 bases and J 4 bases, with 24 bases left between them. The germline gives CDR1 LNHDA, CDR2 SQIVND (reference sequence). The CDR3: CASSIIPPTRVAITEAFF. In nucleotides, the CDR3 is TGTGCCAGTAGTATCATCCCTCCGACCAGGGTGGCTATCACTGAAGCTTTCTTT.

This rearrangement joins TRBV20-1 to TRBJ1-2; D is unclear. The CDR3 spans 11 residues. Germline V gives CDR1 DFQATT, CDR2 SNEGSKA (reference sequence). Trimming removed 2 bases at V and 6 bases at J, with 7 bases between. The CDR3 is CSARRLDGYTF. CDR3 bases: TGCAGTGCTAGAAGACTAGATGGCTACACCTTC.